A single sample is the source of the 20 T cell receptor beta chains below, sequenced in a study of monozygotic twins with inflammatory bowel disease (dated by TCRdb to between 2018 and 2021). The protocol used for the library was 5' RACE. For sequencing, an Illumina HiSeq 2500 was employed. After TCRdb reprocessed the reads, each CDR3 protein sequence was kept as one row, without DNA. The table for this sample lists 300,000 to 400,000 distinct CDR3 sequences. Of the sample, just over 2.5% falls within the top ten clones. The sample comprised blood. The source is a human donor with ulcerative colitis or Crohn's disease, or a healthy co-twin of an affected twin (not recorded which).

The chain recombines TRBV28 with TRBJ2-1. The CDR3 sequence is 12 residues long. From germline, CDR1 is MDHEN and CDR2 SYDVKM. The CDR3: CASSGMNNEQFF.

The chain combines TRBV9 with TRBJ1-4; TCRdb names TRBD1, which stays unverified in the absence of DNA. The CDR3 totals 15 residues. CDR1 and CDR2 (germline): SGDLS, YYNGEE. This CDR3 is CASTLRGQGDEKLFF.

This chain uses TRBV6-5 with TRBJ2-5; the TCRdb call, TRBD1, lacks DNA for checking. Germline V gene lookup returns CDR1 MNHEY and CDR2 SVGAGI. This CDR3 comprises 13 residues. CDR3 amino acids: CASRNQGWETQYF.

The chain is built from TRBV7-2 and TRBJ2-4; TCRdb's D gene call, TRBD2, goes unchecked for lack of DNA. Germline assignment: CDR1 SGHTA and CDR2 FQGNSA. CDR3 size: 12 residues. The CDR3 spells CASSLEAGREYF. Full variable domain (rest looked up from reference TRBV7-2 and TRBJ2-4): GAGVSQSPSNKVTEKGKDVELRCDPISGHTALYWYRQSLGQGLEFLIYFQGNSAPDKSGLPSDRFSAERTGGSVSTLTIQRTQQEDSAVYLCASSLEAGREYFGAGTRLSVL.

V and J are TRBV20-1 and TRBJ2-7. CDR1 DFQATT and CDR2 SNEGSKA come from the germline V gene (reference sequence). CDR3 size: 12 residues. This CDR3 reads CSAHRAAYEQYF.

The genes are TRBV28 and TRBJ1-5; TCRdb selects TRBD1, and the lack of DNA leaves this call unchecked. The germline V gene has CDR1 MDHEN and CDR2 SYDVKM. The CDR3 consists of 13 residues. The CDR3 loop is CASRTGGNQPQHF.

The genes are TRBV4-1 and TRBJ1-5. Germline CDR1 MGHRA, CDR2 YSYEKL. CDR3 length: 16 residues. CDR3 amino acids: CASSSSEASQTQPQHF.

The genes are TRBV4-2 and TRBJ2-5; the D call from TCRdb, TRBD2, cannot be confirmed without DNA. The germline CDR1 and CDR2 sequences are LGHNA and YNFKEQ. The CDR3 covers 18 residues. The CDR3 is CASSQVVSGGPTQETQYF.

This sequence joins TRBV7-2 and TRBJ2-3; TCRdb calls TRBD2, which cannot be checked without DNA. Germline lookup yields CDR1 SGHTA and CDR2 FQGNSA. This CDR3 has 15 residues. The chain's CDR3 is CASSLGGWGTDTQYF.

CDR3 loop: CATSRDPGNNEQFF. This chain connects TRBV15 to TRBJ2-1; the D call of TRBD1 rests on TCRdb alone, since no DNA is present to check it. Germline V gene data show CDR1 as LNHNV and CDR2 as YYDKDF (reference sequence). The CDR3 sequence is 14 residues long. Using reference TRBV15 and TRBJ2-1 for the parts outside the CDR3, the full variable domain is DAMVIQNPRYQVTQFGKPVTLSCSQTLNHNVMYWYQQKSSQAPKLLFHYYDKDFNNEADTPDNFQSRRPNTSFCFLDIRSPGLGDTAMYLCATSRDPGNNEQFFGPGTRLTVL.

The genes are TRBV4-1 and TRBJ2-3; TCRdb proposes TRBD2, but this gene call is untestable without DNA. CDR3 length: 17 residues. The V gene's germline CDR1 is MGHRA and CDR2 YSYEKL. The CDR3 loop is CASSQGLAGGTGNTQYF.

The genes are TRBV12-3 or TRBV12-4 and TRBJ1-1; there is no DNA to check the TCRdb D call of TRBD1. The CDR3 consists of 13 residues. The CDR3 reads CASSPQGATEAFF.

This chain uses TRBV9 with TRBJ1-4. The germline CDR1 and CDR2 sequences are SGDLS and YYNGEE. The CDR3 sequence is 16 residues long. The CDR3 sequence is CASSVEAAPTNEKLFF.

V is TRBV4-1 and J is TRBJ2-1; no DNA is available, so the TRBD1 call from TCRdb remains unchecked. CDR1 MGHRA and CDR2 YSYEKL come from the germline V gene. The CDR3 has 15 residues. The CDR3 sequence is CASSQPDRAGNEQFF.

The CDR3 region is CASHGPFFTDTQYF. The chain recombines TRBV5-4 with TRBJ2-3. The CDR3 length is 14 residues. Germline CDR1 and CDR2: SGHNT and YYREEE (reference sequence). The full variable domain, completed using reference TRBV5-4 and TRBJ2-3, is ETGVTQSPTHLIKTRGQQVTLRCSSQSGHNTVSWYQQALGQGPQFIFQYYREEENGRGNFPPRFSGLQFPNYSSELNVNALELDDSALYLCASHGPFFTDTQYFGPGTRLTVL.

The chain employs TRBV5-1 and TRBJ1-5. The CDR3 loop spans 15 amino acids. Germline assignment: CDR1 SGHRS and CDR2 YFSETQ. CDR3 region: CASSLEGYSNQPQHF.

The chain recombines TRBV4-2 with TRBJ2-7; with no DNA, the TCRdb D assignment of TRBD1 cannot be verified. Germline CDR1 LGHNA, CDR2 YNFKEQ. CDR3 length equals 16 residues. This CDR3 is CASSQEGTGVLYEQYF.

The chain employs TRBV7-3 and TRBJ1-2. The CDR3 spans 13 residues. CDR1 and CDR2 from the germline V gene are SGHTA and FQGTGA. The CDR3 is CASSRLGRDGYTF.

The chain joins TRBV5-1 to TRBJ2-7; TCRdb's D call of TRBD1 is untestable without DNA. This CDR3 contains 14 residues. Germline V gene data show CDR1 as SGHRS and CDR2 as YFSETQ. This chain's CDR3 is CASSLYGTTYEQYF.

This sequence joins TRBV3-1 and TRBJ1-1. From germline, CDR1 is LGHDT and CDR2 YNNKEL (reference sequence). The CDR3 is 12 residues long. Here the CDR3 reads CASSQERVGAFF.